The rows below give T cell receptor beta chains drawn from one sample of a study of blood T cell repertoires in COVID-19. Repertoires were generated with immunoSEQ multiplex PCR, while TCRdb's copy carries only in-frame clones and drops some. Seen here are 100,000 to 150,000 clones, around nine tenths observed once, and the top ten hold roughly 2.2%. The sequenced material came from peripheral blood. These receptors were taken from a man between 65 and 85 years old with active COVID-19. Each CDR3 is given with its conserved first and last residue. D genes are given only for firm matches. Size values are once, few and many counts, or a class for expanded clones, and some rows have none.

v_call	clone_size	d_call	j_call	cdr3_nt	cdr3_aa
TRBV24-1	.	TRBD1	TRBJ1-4	TGTGCCACCAGTGAGTCGGGACAGGGAAGTGAAAAACTGTTTTTT	CATSESGQGSEKLFF
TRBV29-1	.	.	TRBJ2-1	TGCAGCGTTGAAGAGAGTAAGGGCAGGGGGGCCTACAATGAGCAGTTCTTC	CSVEESKGRGAYNEQFF
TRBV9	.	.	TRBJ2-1	TGTGCCAGCAGCGTTGGCGGTTCCTACAATGAGCAGTTCTTC	CASSVGGSYNEQFF
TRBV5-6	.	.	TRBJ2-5	TGTGCCAGCAGCTTGGTGCAGGGAATAAGGGGGCAAGAGACCCAGTACTTC	CASSLVQGIRGQETQYF
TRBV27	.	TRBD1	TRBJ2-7	TGTGCCAGCAGCGACAGGGGCCCCTACGAGCAGTACTTC	CASSDRGPYEQYF
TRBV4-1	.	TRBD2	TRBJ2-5	TGCGCCAGCACCAGAGGGACTAGCGGGAGATTGGGCGAGACCCAGTACTTC	CASTRGTSGRLGETQYF
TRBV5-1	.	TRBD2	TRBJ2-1	TGCGCCAGCAGCTTGACTAGCGGGAGCTCCTACAATGAGCAGTTCTTC	CASSLTSGSSYNEQFF
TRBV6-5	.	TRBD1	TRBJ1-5	TGTGCCAGCAGGGGACAGCTCAATCAGCCCCAGCATTTT	CASRGQLNQPQHF
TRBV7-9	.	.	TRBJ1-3	TGTGCCAGCAGCGCGGACACCTCCTCTGGAAACACCATATATTTT	CASSADTSSGNTIYF
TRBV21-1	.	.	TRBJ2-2	TGTGCCAGCAGGCCTCCGTTCGGACTAGCGGGAGGGCCGGACACCGGGGAGCTGTTTTTT	CASRPPFGLAGGPDTGELFF
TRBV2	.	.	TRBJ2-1	TGTGCCAGCAGTGTGGAGGGGGCTCATGAGCAGTTCTTC	CASSVEGAHEQFF
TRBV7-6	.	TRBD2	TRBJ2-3	TGTGCCAGCAGCTCCAGTGGACTAGCAGGGACGCAGTATTTT	CASSSSGLAGTQYF
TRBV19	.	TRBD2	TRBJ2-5	TGTGCCAGTAGCAGAGGACTAGCGGGGGTTCAAGAGACCCAGTACTTC	CASSRGLAGVQETQYF
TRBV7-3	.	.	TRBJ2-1	TGTGCCAGCAGCCCGGGGACAACGTACAATGAGCAGTTCTTC	CASSPGTTYNEQFF
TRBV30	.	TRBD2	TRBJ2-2	TGTGCCTGGAGGTTTAGCGGGAGCGGGGAGCTGTTTTTT	CAWRFSGSGELFF
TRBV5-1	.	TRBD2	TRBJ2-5	TGCGCCAGCAGCAATGGACTAGCGGGAGAGACCCAGTACTTC	CASSNGLAGETQYF
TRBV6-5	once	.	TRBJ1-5	TGTGCCAGCAGTACTGACAGTTATAGCAATCAGCCCCAGCATTTT	CASSTDSYSNQPQHF
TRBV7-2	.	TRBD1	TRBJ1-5	TGTGCCAGCAGCTTAGAAAAGGGGGCTCAGCCCCAGCATTTT	CASSLEKGAQPQHF
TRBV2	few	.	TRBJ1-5	TGTGCCAGCACCTCTAGAGGCGGCAGCAATCAGCCCCAGCATTTT	CASTSRGGSNQPQHF
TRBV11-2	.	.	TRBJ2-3	TGTGCCAGCAGCCCCGGCGAGCGGCGTACGCAGTATTTT	CASSPGERRTQYF
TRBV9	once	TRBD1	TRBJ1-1	TGTGCCAGCAGCGGACGTCCCGGGACAGGGTCGAGAGCTGAAGCTTTCTTT	CASSGRPGTGSRAEAFF
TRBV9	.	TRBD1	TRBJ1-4	TGTGCCAGCAGCGTAGGACAGGGGGCCGTTGAAAAACTGTTTTTT	CASSVGQGAVEKLFF
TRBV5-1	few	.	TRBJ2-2	TGCGCCAGCAGCTTCGGCGGGGAGCTGTTTTTT	CASSFGGELFF